The 21 T cell receptor beta chains below come from one sample, sequenced in a study of PD-L1 blockade in urothelial cancer. Some clones are missing from TCRdb's copy, which holds only in-frame ones; the method was immunoSEQ multiplex PCR. The sample shows some 76,000 clones, 85% to 90% of them seen only once. This specimen was PBMCs, taken around atezolizumab (anti-PD-L1) treatment. These receptors originate from a man aged 60-69 years with urothelial cancer.

The rearrangement joins TRBV5-4 to TRBJ2-5; possibly TRBD2 for D (6 bases). CDR1 is SGHNT and CDR2 is YYREEE in the germline V gene (reference sequence). CDR3 length: 12 amino acids. V was cut by 2 bases and J by 5 bases, with 7 bases left in between. The CDR3 DNA is TGTGCCAGCAGCTTTGGGGGGGAGACCCAGTACTTC. Translation gives CASSFGGETQYF.

This rearrangement joins TRBV5-1 to TRBJ1-2; D is possibly TRBD1 (5 bases). Trimming shortened V by 0 bases and J by 6 bases, and 12 bases separated the two germline ends. Germline values: CDR1 SGHRS, CDR2 YFSETQ. This CDR3 comprises 14 residues. The CDR3 DNA reads as TGCGCCAGCAGCTTGGCGGGCAGGGAAGATGGCTACACCTTC. This translates into CASSLAGREDGYTF.

Comment on this clone: An end of the junction does not agree with germline; a read error may underlie this. J is TRBJ2-7 and V is TRBV5-1; tentatively, D is TRBD1 (5 bases). The germline CDR1 and CDR2 sequences are SGHRS and YFSETQ. The CDR3 length is 12 residues. CDR3 DNA sequence: TGCGCCGGCAGCAGAAAAGGGGAAGAGCAGTACTTC. Its protein is CAGSRKGEEQYF.

The V and J genes are TRBV2 and TRBJ1-4; D uncertain. The germline gives CDR1 SNHLY, CDR2 FYNNEI. The V end lost 3 bases, the J end lost 0 bases, and 5 bases lay between the germline ends. This CDR3 has 14 residues. This CDR3 reads CASSDLATNEKLFF. In nucleotides, the CDR3 is TGTGCCAGCAGTGATCTCGCAACTAATGAAAAACTGTTTTTT.

This sequence joins TRBV10-3 and TRBJ2-6; 7 bases are a match to TRBD1. The CDR3 is made up of 16 amino acids. The junction had 14 bases not matched to a gene; V was cut back by 11 bases and J by 4 bases. The germline CDR1 and CDR2 sequences are ENHRY and SYGVKD. The CDR3 is CAAGEQGTAGANVLTF. As DNA, the CDR3 is TGTGCCGCCGGGGAACAGGGGACGGCAGGGGCCAACGTCCTGACTTTC.

The J gene is TRBJ2-5, the V gene TRBV11-2; 8 nucleotides line up with TRBD2. This CDR3 region has 13 residues. Germline CDR1 SGHAT, CDR2 FQNNGV. V was clipped by 9 bases and J by 5 bases; unmatched bases: 8. The CDR3 here is CASGASGLETQYF. As DNA, the CDR3 is TGTGCCAGTGGGGCTAGCGGGCTGGAGACCCAGTACTTC.

The chain has TRBV7-9 and TRBJ2-2, with 11 bases aligning to TRBD1. The V gene's germline CDR1 is SEHNR and CDR2 FQNEAQ (reference sequence). Losses at the gene ends were 4 bases for V and 6 bases for J; bases not matched to a gene: 1. The CDR3 is 14 residues long. In nucleotides, the CDR3 is TGTGCCAGCAGCTCGGGACAGGGGGCCGGGGAGCTGTTTTTT. Translating gives CASSSGQGAGELFF.

The chain uses TRBV7-2 and TRBJ2-1; weak D call: TRBD2 (7 bases). The ends were cut back, 5 bases at V and 7 bases at J, with 18 bases in the middle. Germline loops: CDR1 SGHTA, CDR2 FQGNSA. CDR3 length: 15 amino acids. The CDR3 nucleotides read TGTGCCAGCAGCCTCGTGGGGGGGGCGGCTAATGAGCAGTTCTTC. Translation gives CASSLVGGAANEQFF.

This chain links TRBV4-3 with TRBJ2-6; TRBD1 is a possible D gene (5 bases). The V end lost 0 bases, the J end lost 0 bases, and 21 bases lay between the germline ends. Germline V gene sequence: CDR1 LGHNA, CDR2 YSLEER. This CDR3 region has 21 residues. CDR3 loop: CASSQDHRRAQIFSGANVLTF. The DNA for the CDR3 is TGCGCCAGCAGCCAAGACCACCGCAGGGCTCAAATTTTCTCTGGGGCCAACGTCCTGACTTTC.

This clone has only one observation. The rearrangement links TRBV9 to TRBJ2-3; 14 bases are shared with TRBD2. The CDR3 extends over 16 amino acids. Germline CDR1 reads SGDLS; CDR2 reads YYNGEE. Unmatched junction bases numbered 5, after V lost 3 bases and J lost 5 bases. The chain's CDR3 is CASSDGGTSGRDTQYF. The CDR3 coding sequence is TGTGCCAGCAGCGATGGAGGGACTAGCGGGAGAGATACGCAGTATTTT.

The gene calls are TRBV28 and TRBJ2-7; 7 nucleotides line up with TRBD1. After removal of 5 bases from V and 4 bases from J, the junction contained 11 bases not matched to a gene. Looked up from germline, CDR1 is MDHEN and CDR2 is SYDVKM. The CDR3 is 15 residues long. CDR3 protein: CASSLPRDREYEQYF. Here the CDR3 DNA reads TGTGCCAGCAGTCTACCCCGGGACAGAGAGTACGAGCAGTACTTC. Drawing the rest from reference TRBV28 and TRBJ2-7, the complete variable domain is DVKVTQSSRYLVKRTGEKVFLECVQDMDHENMFWYRQDPGLGLRLIYFSYDVKMKEKGDIPEGYSVSREKKERFSLILESASTNQTSMYLCASSLPRDREYEQYFGPGTRLTVT.

The chain is built from TRBV5-1 and TRBJ2-3; D unresolved. The germline V gene encodes CDR1 SGHRS and CDR2 YFSETQ. Trimming left V 0 bases short and J 2 bases short, with 10 bases between. CDR3 size: 15 residues. The CDR3 here is CASSLVALPTDTQYF. In DNA, the CDR3 is TGCGCCAGCAGCTTGGTGGCCCTTCCCACAGATACGCAGTATTTT.

This clone was counted once. The gene calls are TRBV5-4 and TRBJ1-2; D is unclear. The CDR3 length is 12 residues. Between the trimmed V and J ends, which lost 5 bases and 8 bases, there was a span of 13 bases. CDR1 is SGHNT, CDR2 YYREEE, per germline (reference sequence). The CDR3 DNA reads as TGTGCCAGCAGACCGGAGGCGAGGGGCTACACCTTC. It is translated as CASRPEARGYTF.

DNA of the CDR3: TGCGCCAGCAGCTTCGCCGGGACAGAGAACACTGAAGCTTTCTTT. This gives the protein CASSFAGTENTEAFF. The chain uses TRBV5-1 and TRBJ1-1; 7 bases are shared with TRBD1. Germline values: CDR1 SGHRS, CDR2 YFSETQ. CDR3 size: 15 residues. The junction had 5 bases not matched to a gene; V was cut back by 2 bases and J by 1 base.

The V gene is TRBV19, the J gene TRBJ2-2; the D gene is possibly TRBD1 (6 bases). Germline CDR1 LNHDA, CDR2 SQIVND (reference sequence). The CDR3 length is 14 residues. V was shortened by 7 bases and J by 5 bases, with 14 bases between the two germline ends. The CDR3 is CASTLGRGTGELFF. CDR3 nucleotide sequence: TGTGCCAGTACTCTTGGAAGGGGGACCGGGGAGCTGTTTTTT.

V gene TRBV5-1 combines with J gene TRBJ2-5; 7 bases map to TRBD1. Germline V CDR1 and CDR2: SGHRS, YFSETQ. V gave up 0 bases and J gave up 5 bases; unmatched junction bases: 4. The CDR3 spans 14 residues. The CDR3 DNA is TGCGCCAGCAGCTTGGCAGGGGGTCGGGAGACCCAGTACTTC. This encodes CASSLAGGRETQYF. Based on the CDR3 plus reference TRBV5-1 and TRBJ2-5, the full variable domain is KAGVTQTPRYLIKTRGQQVTLSCSPISGHRSVSWYQQTPGQGLQFLFEYFSETQRNKGNFPGRFSGRQFSNSRSEMNVSTLELGDSALYLCASSLAGGRETQYFGPGTRLLVL.

The gene calls are TRBV21-1 and TRBJ2-4; TRBD1 was called by the table and not checked on the DNA. TRBV21-1 is recorded as a pseudogene. CDR3 length equals 19 residues. The CDR3 coding sequence is TGTGCCAGCAGCCCTCCCCAGGGGGCGAAACCCATAGCCAAAAACATTCAGTACTTC. Translation gives CASSPPQGAKPIAKNIQYF.

The chain is built from TRBV29-1 and TRBJ1-1; weak D call: TRBD1 (5 bases). CDR1 SQVTM and CDR2 ANQGSEA come from the germline V gene. The CDR3 is made up of 15 amino acids. Trimming removed 7 bases from V and 0 bases from J, with 18 bases in between. The CDR3 region has the DNA TGCAGCGCCCTTTTGATCGGGGGGTTGAACACTGAAGCTTTCTTT. It translates to CSALLIGGLNTEAFF.

The gene calls are TRBV29-1 and TRBJ1-1; D gene uncertain. This CDR3 contains 12 residues. Trimming stripped 7 bases from V and 1 base from J, with 10 bases between. CDR1 SQVTM and CDR2 ANQGSEA come from the germline V gene. The CDR3 sequence: CSAGQTNTEAFF. CDR3 nucleotides: TGCAGCGCTGGGCAGACGAACACTGAAGCTTTCTTT.

The rearrangement joins TRBV5-1 to TRBJ1-2; D is unresolved. Germline V gene data show CDR1 as SGHRS and CDR2 as YFSETQ. This CDR3 spans 12 amino acids. Deletions cut 2 bases from V and 8 bases from J, with 10 bases between. CDR3: CASSFPFGGYTF. CDR3 sequence (DNA): TGCGCCAGCAGCTTTCCCTTCGGGGGCTACACCTTC.

The CDR3 protein is CASSESGGRARGYTF. The CDR3 DNA follows: TGTGCCAGCAGTGAATCAGGGGGCAGAGCGCGTGGCTACACCTTC. The chain uses TRBV25-1 and TRBJ1-2; 8 bases align to TRBD1. The germline CDR1 and CDR2 sequences are MGHDK and SYGVNS. V dropped 1 base and J dropped 7; count of bases not matched to a gene: 8. CDR3 size: 15 residues.